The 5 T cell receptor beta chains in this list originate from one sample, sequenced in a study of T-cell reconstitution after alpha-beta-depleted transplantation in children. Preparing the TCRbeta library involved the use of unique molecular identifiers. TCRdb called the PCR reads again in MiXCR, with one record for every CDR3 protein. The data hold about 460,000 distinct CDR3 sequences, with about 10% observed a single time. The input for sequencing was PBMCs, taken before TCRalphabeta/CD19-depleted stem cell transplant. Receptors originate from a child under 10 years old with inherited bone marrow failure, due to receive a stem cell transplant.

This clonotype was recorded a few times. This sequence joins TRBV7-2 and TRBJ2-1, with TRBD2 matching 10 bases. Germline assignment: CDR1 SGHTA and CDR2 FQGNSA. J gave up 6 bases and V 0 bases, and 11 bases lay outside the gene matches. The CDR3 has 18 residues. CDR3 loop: CASSLAPIAGGGSNEQFF. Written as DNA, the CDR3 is TGTGCCAGCAGCTTAGCCCCAATAGCGGGGGGCGGATCCAATGAGCAGTTCTTC.

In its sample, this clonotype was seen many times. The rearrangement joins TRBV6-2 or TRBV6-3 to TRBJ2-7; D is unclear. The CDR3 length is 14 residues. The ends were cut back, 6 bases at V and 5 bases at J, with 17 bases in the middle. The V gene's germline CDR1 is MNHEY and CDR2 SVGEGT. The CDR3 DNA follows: TGTGCCAGCAGCACCCAGCTACCAAGGAACGAGCAGTACTTC. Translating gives CASSTQLPRNEQYF.

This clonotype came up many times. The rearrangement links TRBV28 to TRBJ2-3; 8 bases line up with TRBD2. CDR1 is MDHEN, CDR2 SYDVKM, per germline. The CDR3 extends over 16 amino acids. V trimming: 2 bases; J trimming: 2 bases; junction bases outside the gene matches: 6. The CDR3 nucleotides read TGTGCCAGCAGTTTAGTGGGGACTAGAACCACAGATACGCAGTATTTT. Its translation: CASSLVGTRTTDTQYF.

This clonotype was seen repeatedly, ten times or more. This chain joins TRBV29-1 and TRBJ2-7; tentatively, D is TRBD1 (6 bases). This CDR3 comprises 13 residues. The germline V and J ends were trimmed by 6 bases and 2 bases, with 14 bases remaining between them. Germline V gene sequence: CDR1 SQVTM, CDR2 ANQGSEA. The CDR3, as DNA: TGCAGCGTGACCGGGACACGGACCTACGAGCAGTACTTC. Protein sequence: CSVTGTRTYEQYF.

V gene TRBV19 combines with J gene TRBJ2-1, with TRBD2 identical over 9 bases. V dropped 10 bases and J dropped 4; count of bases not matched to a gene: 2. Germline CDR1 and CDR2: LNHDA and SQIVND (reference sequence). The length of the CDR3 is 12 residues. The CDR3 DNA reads TGTGCCACGACTAGCGGATACAATGAGCAGTTCTTC. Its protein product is CATTSGYNEQFF. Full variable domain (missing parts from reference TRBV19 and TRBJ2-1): DGGITQSPKYLFRKEGQNVTLSCEQNLNHDAMYWYRQDPGQGLRLIYYSQIVNDFQKGDIAEGYSVSREKKESFPLTVTSAQKNPTAFYLCATTSGYNEQFFGPGTRLTVL.